This TCR beta chain is drawn from a study of blood T cells in healthy people across ages. Broader study findings: Long-lived and aged donors differed, with more naive CD4+ cells and higher diversity in the long-lived.

The count of this clonotype is one. The antigen is unknown. It was around 10 milliliters of peripheral blood that were drawn from each donor. A J-beta primer mix and a sample-barcoded 5' primer were used in a second PCR of about 7 to 12 cycles. TCRdb reprocessed the 5' RACE reads with MiXCR, giving one entry per CDR3 protein. The table lists approximately 770,000 distinct CDR3 sequences, 55% to 75% of them singletons. Trimming at V came to 6 bases and at J to 6 bases, leaving 7 bases not matched to a gene. CDR1 is MDHEN and CDR2 is SYDVKM in the germline V gene. The CDR3 totals 15 residues. Sequenced material: blood. The gene calls are TRBV28 and TRBJ2-1, with TRBD2 matching over 11 bases. This TCR derives from a man aged 25 to 40 in good health. The CDR3 coding sequence is TGTGCCAGCAGAGATAGCGGGGGGGCATTCAATGAGCAGTTCTTC. Translating gives CASRDSGGAFNEQFF.